The 13 T cell receptor beta chains in this list originate from one sample, sequenced in a study of T cells in Graves' hyperthyroidism and ophthalmopathy (dated by TCRdb to between 2017 and 2020). Library method: multiplex PCR. The listed sequencing device is Illumina HiSeq 2000. Amplification of TCR beta CDR3 regions was carried out from RNA transcripts. The TCR CDR3 was subjected to a first round of RT-PCR using the HTBI primer set and the Qiagen OneStep RT-PCR kit. Using fastp trimming at Q25 and MiXCR clonotype assembly, TCRdb reanalyzed the public sequencing data and kept in-frame beta chains. Records with the same CDR3 protein are collapsed into one entry carrying the most frequent genes and DNA. This sample has roughly 360,000 distinct CDR3 sequences in its table, and roughly 13% of those were observed once. The top ten clonotypes cover 20% to 25% of the sample. Sample: blood. The source is a man aged 25 to 40 with Graves' hyperthyroidism that later progressed to Graves' ophthalmopathy.

This clonotype was seen many times. This rearrangement joins TRBV2 to TRBJ2-3; D is ambiguous. The CDR3 loop spans 13 amino acids. Germline values: CDR1 SNHLY, CDR2 FYNNEI. V lost 3 bases, J lost 0 bases, and 4 bases lay in between. The CDR3 bases are TGTGCCAGCAGTGACAGTAGCACAGATACGCAGTATTTT. It yields the protein CASSDSSTDTQYF.

A few counts support this clonotype. V is TRBV10-2 and J is TRBJ2-7; a possible D gene is TRBD1 (5 bases). The V gene's germline CDR1 is WSHSY and CDR2 SAAADI. Trimming took 6 bases from V and 5 from J, leaving 8 bases between them. The CDR3 consists of 11 residues. CDR3 sequence (DNA): TGCGCCAGCAGAAAGGGGAACGAGCAGTACTTC. Amino acids: CASRKGNEQYF.

This CDR3 is CASGGTGGLSYEQYF. CDR3 nucleotides: TGTGCTAGTGGGGGGACAGGTGGCCTATCCTACGAGCAGTACTTC. The genes are TRBV12-5 and TRBJ2-7; 8 nucleotides line up with TRBD1. The CDR3 sequence is 15 residues long. Per germline, CDR1 LGHNT and CDR2 FRNRAP. The J segment lost 1 base and the V segment lost 6 bases, leaving 8 bases of the junction unmatched.

Points on this clonotype: It may be a read error: a sequence one base away is much more abundant. This chain joins TRBV24-1 and TRBJ1-5; D is possibly TRBD1 (6 bases). Per germline, CDR1 KGHDR and CDR2 SFDVKD. There are 13 residues in the CDR3. Trimming removed 6 bases from V and 9 bases from J, with 14 bases in between. Written as DNA, the CDR3 is TGTGCCACCAGTTTACGGAGGGGGGGGCCCCAGCATTTT. This sequence encodes CATSLRRGGPQHF.

In its sample, this clonotype was seen many times. In nucleotides, the CDR3 is TGTGCCAGCCTTAGGGCCGGGACCATCTACAATGAGCAGTTCTTC. Its protein product is CASLRAGTIYNEQFF. This rearrangement joins TRBV6-1 to TRBJ2-1; D may correspond to TRBD1 or TRBD2 (5 bases each). CDR1 is MNHNS, CDR2 SASEGT, per germline. The CDR3 extends over 15 amino acids. Trimming removed 8 bases at V and 3 bases at J, with 17 bases between.

This clonotype was seen more than once but under ten times. The V gene is TRBV10-2, the J gene TRBJ1-5, with D unclear. The germline V gene has CDR1 WSHSY and CDR2 SAAADI. The V and J ends lost 7 bases and 2 bases respectively, with 9 bases between them. CDR3 length: 13 residues. The CDR3 region is CASTLYGNQPQHF. CDR3 in DNA: TGCGCCAGCACCTTATACGGCAATCAGCCCCAGCATTTT.

The chain joins TRBV4-2 to TRBJ2-2; either TRBD1 or TRBD2 may fit D (5 bases each). Trimming removed 1 base at V and 6 bases at J, with 12 bases between. Germline V gene lookup returns CDR1 LGHNA and CDR2 YNFKEQ. The CDR3 extends over 15 amino acids. The CDR3 DNA reads TGTGCCAGCAGCCAAGGACGGGGCGAATCCGGGGAGCTGTTTTTT. This gives the protein CASSQGRGESGELFF.

This chain joins TRBV7-9 and TRBJ2-4; D may be TRBD2 (6 bases). The CDR3 runs 16 residues. Germline assignment: CDR1 SEHNR and CDR2 FQNEAQ (reference sequence). V lost 1 base to trimming and J lost 2 bases, with 12 bases between them. In DNA form, the CDR3 reads TGTGCCAGCAGCTTAGAATCCGCGGGGACCAAAAACATTCAGTACTTC. Protein: CASSLESAGTKNIQYF. Full variable domain (outside the CDR3, taken from reference TRBV7-9 and TRBJ2-4): DTGVSQNPRHKITKRGQNVTFRCDPISEHNRLYWYRQTLGQGPEFLTYFQNEAQLEKSRLLSDRFSAERPKGSFSTLEIQRTEQGDSAMYLCASSLESAGTKNIQYFGAGTRLSVL.

This clonotype has just a few counts. V usage is TRBV12-3 or TRBV12-4 and J usage is TRBJ2-2; maybe TRBD2 (5 bases). Trimming removed 1 base at V and 2 bases at J, with 8 bases between. The CDR3 length is 15 residues. CDR3 in DNA: TGTGCCAGCAGTTTAGGGAGGATTAACACCGGGGAGCTGTTTTTT. This sequence encodes CASSLGRINTGELFF.

In this sample, this clonotype turned up a few times. Here the CDR3 DNA reads TGTGCCAGCAGCGTAGTCGGGCCGGGACAGGGCTATGGCTACACCTTC. Encoded protein: CASSVVGPGQGYGYTF. The V call is TRBV9, the J call TRBJ1-2; 9 nucleotides align to TRBD1. CDR3 length equals 16 residues. The trim removed 0 bases at V and 4 bases at J, leaving 7 bases unmatched. Germline CDR1 is SGDLS and CDR2 is YYNGEE.

This clonotype was counted only a few times. The V call is TRBV19, the J call TRBJ1-5; D is undetermined. Germline-derived CDR1 and CDR2 are LNHDA and SQIVND (reference sequence). Trimming cost V 3 bases and J 0 bases, with 9 bases left between them. This CDR3 is built from 15 residues. CDR3 nucleotides: TGTGCCAGTAGTATTAATGGCGGTAGCAATCAGCCCCAGCATTTT. Residues: CASSINGGSNQPQHF.

This clonotype was counted only a few times. The V gene is TRBV28, the J gene TRBJ2-3, with unresolved D. Germline CDR1 MDHEN, CDR2 SYDVKM. The ends were cut back, 8 bases at V and 14 bases at J, with 20 bases in the middle. This CDR3 has 12 residues. The CDR3 region is CASGTSGPRPYF. The DNA of the CDR3 is TGTGCCAGCGGAACTTCCGGACCTAGGCCGTATTTT. Complete variable domain (other parts from reference TRBV28 and TRBJ2-3): DVKVTQSSRYLVKRTGEKVFLECVQDMDHENMFWYRQDPGLGLRLIYFSYDVKMKEKGDIPEGYSVSREKKERFSLILESASTNQTSMYLCASGTSGPRPYFGPGTRLTVL.

This clonotype was detected many times. The rearrangement uses TRBV20-1 and TRBJ2-7; D is perhaps TRBD2 (6 bases). The V end lost 6 bases, the J end lost 9 bases, and 24 bases lay between the germline ends. This CDR3 has 14 residues. Germline assignment: CDR1 DFQATT and CDR2 SNEGSKA (reference sequence). The CDR3 nucleotides read TGCAGTGCAGCCCTCGGGGGTAGGGATTCAGCGCAGTACTTC. Its translation: CSAALGGRDSAQYF.